These 12 T cell receptor beta chains share one sample of origin, sequenced in a study of cytomegalovirus exposure and HLA in healthy donors. The PCR had 60 Vbeta and 13 Jbeta primers. This table comes from immunoSEQ multiplex PCR, and its TCRdb copy is limited to in-frame clones, with some not included. The sample table includes some 56,000 clones. Sequencing was performed on PBMCs. The source of these receptors is a woman aged 30 to 39 in good health and CMV-seropositive.

The chain recombines TRBV10-3 with TRBJ1-6, with TRBD1 as a possible D gene (5 bases). CDR1 ENHRY and CDR2 SYGVKD come from the germline V gene. V was shortened by 2 bases and J by 9 bases, with 14 bases between the two germline ends. CDR3 size: 15 residues. The CDR3 loop is CAISENWDQGSPLHF. The CDR3 DNA sequence: TGTGCCATCAGTGAGAACTGGGATCAGGGTTCACCCCTCCACTTT.

The gene calls are TRBV2 and TRBJ2-7, with D perhaps matching TRBD1 (5 bases). From germline, CDR1 is SNHLY and CDR2 FYNNEI. This CDR3 has 14 residues. The V and J ends lost 2 bases and 0 bases respectively, with 8 bases between them. Here the CDR3 reads CASSERQGSYEQYF. CDR3 in DNA: TGTGCCAGCAGTGAACGCCAGGGCTCCTACGAGCAGTACTTC.

V gene TRBV5-3 combines with J gene TRBJ1-5, with 11 positions matching TRBD1. TRBV5-3 carries the ORF label, with uncertain function. This CDR3 has 14 residues. The V gene end was trimmed by 5 bases and the J gene end by 6 bases; junction bases not matched to a gene: 4. The CDR3 reads CARRQGQGVQPQHF. Written as DNA, the CDR3 is TGTGCCAGAAGACAGGGACAGGGGGTTCAGCCCCAGCATTTT.

The chain couples TRBV18 to TRBJ2-7; 7 positions agree with TRBD1. Trimming took 2 bases from V and 0 from J; bases not matched to a gene: 4. Germline V gives CDR1 KGHSH, CDR2 LQKENI. CDR3 length equals 15 residues. CDR3 loop: CASSPSRDSSYEQYF. The CDR3 DNA is TGTGCCAGCTCACCATCAAGGGACAGCTCCTACGAGCAGTACTTC.

The rearrangement uses TRBV5-1 and TRBJ2-7, with TRBD1 identical over 9 bases. CDR1 SGHRS and CDR2 YFSETQ come from the germline V gene. Unmatched junction bases numbered 12, after V lost 4 bases and J lost 1 base. The CDR3 runs 17 residues. CDR3 in DNA: TGCGCCAGCAGCCCCCAATCCGGGACAGGGTGGTCCTACGAGCAGTACTTC. Residues: CASSPQSGTGWSYEQYF.

The V gene is TRBV18, the J gene TRBJ2-1; 12 bases agree with TRBD2. The CDR3 runs 16 residues. V was clipped by 0 bases and J by 7 bases; unmatched bases: 4. CDR1 and CDR2 (germline): KGHSH, LQKENI. CDR3 sequence: CASSPPLGLAGNEQFF. CDR3 coding DNA: TGTGCCAGCTCACCACCTTTAGGACTAGCGGGGAATGAGCAGTTCTTC.

Remarks on this clone: Germline is not matched at one junction end, which may reflect a read error. V is TRBV30 and J is TRBJ2-5; D is perhaps TRBD1 (7 bases). CDR1 is GTSNPN, CDR2 SVGIG, per germline (reference sequence). There are 14 residues in the CDR3. CDR3 DNA sequence: TGTGCCTGGAGTCAGGGGGGAGTAAAAGAGAACCAGTACTTC. Its protein is CAWSQGGVKENQYF.

CDR3 residues: CASSLRTAHYGYTF. The CDR3 nucleotides are TGTGCCAGCAGCCTCCGGACAGCCCACTATGGCTACACCTTC. The rearrangement links TRBV13 to TRBJ1-2; D is perhaps TRBD1 (6 bases). Germline V gene lookup returns CDR1 PRHDT and CDR2 FYEKMQ (reference sequence). Trimming took off 5 bases at V and 3 bases at J, with 13 bases between the two ends. The CDR3 contains 14 residues.

The chain is built from TRBV6-1 and TRBJ2-7, with 9 bases aligning to TRBD1. The CDR3 totals 13 residues. With V trimmed by 6 bases and J by 6 bases, 6 bases remained unmatched. Germline CDR1 is MNHNS and CDR2 is SASEGT. The CDR3 reads CASRGTGFGEQYF. The CDR3, as DNA: TGTGCCAGCAGAGGGACAGGGTTCGGCGAGCAGTACTTC.

V usage is TRBV5-4 and J usage is TRBJ2-7; 12 bases align to TRBD2. This CDR3 comprises 15 residues. With V trimmed by 1 base and J by 3 bases, 2 bases remained unmatched. Germline CDR1 reads SGHNT; CDR2 reads YYREEE (reference sequence). The CDR3 DNA reads as TGTGCCAGCAGCTTGAGACTAGCGGGAGTCTACGAGCAGTACTTC. As protein: CASSLRLAGVYEQYF.

The V gene is TRBV7-2, the J gene TRBJ2-6; 8 bases match TRBD1. Unmatched junction bases numbered 5, after V lost 6 bases and J lost 4 bases. This CDR3 is built from 15 residues. Germline assignment: CDR1 SGHTA and CDR2 FQGNSA. The CDR3 sequence is CASRQGAQGANVLTF. CDR3 DNA sequence: TGTGCCAGCAGGCAGGGGGCGCAAGGGGCCAACGTCCTGACTTTC.

This chain joins TRBV14 and TRBJ2-7, with D maybe TRBD1 (6 bases). The CDR3 runs to 17 residues. In germline, CDR1 is SGHDN, CDR2 FVKESK. Trimming left V 1 base short and J 4 bases short, with 20 bases between. This chain's CDR3 is CASSQARRRGSLYEQYF. DNA of the CDR3: TGTGCCAGCAGCCAAGCTCGACGCAGGGGATCGTTATACGAGCAGTACTTC.